This T cell receptor (beta chain) was found in a study of beta chain features in type 1 diabetes. Via the markers CD45RO/CCR7/CD25/CD127/CD95/CD27, stem cell-like memory, regulatory, central memory and naive CD4+ cells were sorted. Sorting gave populations that all exceeded 95% purity. Germline values: CDR1 SGHAT, CDR2 FQDESV (reference sequence). Losses at the gene ends were 5 bases for V and 3 bases for J; bases not matched to a gene: 12. The CDR3 totals 18 residues. Expressed TCRB transcripts were sequenced because the entire RNA isolate underwent reverse transcription. TCRdb's copy holds only in-frame clones and misses some; the assay was immunoSEQ multiplex PCR. The sample consists of about 250,000 clones, roughly 15% of them appearing once.

The chain is built from TRBV11-1 and TRBJ2-1, with 11 bases aligning to TRBD2. The receptor's source is a middle-aged woman in good health. The sample taken for sequencing was naive CD4+ T cells from blood. Here the CDR3 DNA reads TGTGCCAGCAGCGATAATACTAGACTAGCGGGGTACTACAATGAGCAGTTCTTC. Translation gives CASSDNTRLAGYYNEQFF.